This T cell receptor beta chain is from a study of T-cell reconstitution after alpha-beta-depleted transplantation in children. Trimming cost V 6 bases and J 5 bases, with 13 bases left between them. The CDR3 has 13 amino acids. CDR1 is SNHLY, CDR2 FYNNEI, per germline. The sample holds a few counts of this clonotype. Preparing the TCRbeta library involved the use of unique molecular identifiers. MiXCR, applied by TCRdb to the PCR reads, yields one record per CDR3 protein. Here the sample spans a few hundred thousand distinct CDR3 sequences, 9% to 12% being singletons. Specimen: PBMCs from the stem cell graft donor, collected from the stem cell graft. This TCR derives from a human donor who donated a stem cell graft to a child with acute lymphoblastic leukemia. The genes are TRBV2 and TRBJ2-5, with D perhaps matching TRBD1 (5 bases). This chain's CDR3 is CASRDMFRETQYF. DNA for the CDR3: TGTGCCAGCAGGGACATGTTCCGGGAGACCCAGTACTTC.